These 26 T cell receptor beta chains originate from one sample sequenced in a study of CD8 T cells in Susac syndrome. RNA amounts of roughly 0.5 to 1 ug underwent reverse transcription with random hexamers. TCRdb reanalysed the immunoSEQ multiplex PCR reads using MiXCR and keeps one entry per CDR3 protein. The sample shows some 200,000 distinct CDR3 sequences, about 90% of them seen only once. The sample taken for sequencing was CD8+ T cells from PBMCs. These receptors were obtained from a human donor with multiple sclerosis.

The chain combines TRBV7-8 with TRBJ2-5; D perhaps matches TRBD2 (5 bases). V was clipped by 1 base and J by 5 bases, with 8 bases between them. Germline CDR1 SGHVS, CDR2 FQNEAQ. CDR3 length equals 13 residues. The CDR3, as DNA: TGTGCCAGCAGCTTAGTGGGAGATGAGACCCAGTACTTC. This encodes CASSLVGDETQYF.

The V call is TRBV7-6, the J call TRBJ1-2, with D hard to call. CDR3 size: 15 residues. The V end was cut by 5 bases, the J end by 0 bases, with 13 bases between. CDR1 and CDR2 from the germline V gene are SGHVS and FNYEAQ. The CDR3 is CASSLHDDSNYGYTF. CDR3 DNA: TGTGCCAGCAGCCTCCATGATGATTCTAACTATGGCTACACCTTC.

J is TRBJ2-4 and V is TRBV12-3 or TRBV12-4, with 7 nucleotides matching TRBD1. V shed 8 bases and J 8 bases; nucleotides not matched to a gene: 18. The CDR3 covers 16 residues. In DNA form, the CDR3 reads TGTGCCAGCGCCCGTGGGTTGGGACAGATGAAATACATTCAGTACTTC. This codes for CASARGLGQMKYIQYF.

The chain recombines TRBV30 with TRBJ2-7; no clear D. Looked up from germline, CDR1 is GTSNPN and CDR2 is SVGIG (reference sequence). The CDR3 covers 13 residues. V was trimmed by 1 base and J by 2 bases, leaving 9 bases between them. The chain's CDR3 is CAWSEGNPYEQYF. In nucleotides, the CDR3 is TGTGCCTGGAGTGAGGGTAACCCCTACGAGCAGTACTTC. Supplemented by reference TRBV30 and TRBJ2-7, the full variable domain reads SQTIHQWPATLVQPVGSPLSLECTVEGTSNPNLYWYRQAAGRGLQLLFYSVGIGQISSEVPQNLSASRPQDRQFILSSKKLLLSDSGFYLCAWSEGNPYEQYFGPGTRLTVT.

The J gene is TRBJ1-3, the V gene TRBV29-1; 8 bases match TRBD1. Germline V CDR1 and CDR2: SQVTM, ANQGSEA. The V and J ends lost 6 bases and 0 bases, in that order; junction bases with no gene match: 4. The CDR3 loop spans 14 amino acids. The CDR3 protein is CSVLTGDSGNTIYF. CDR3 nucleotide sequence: TGCAGCGTCCTGACAGGGGACTCTGGAAACACCATATATTTT.

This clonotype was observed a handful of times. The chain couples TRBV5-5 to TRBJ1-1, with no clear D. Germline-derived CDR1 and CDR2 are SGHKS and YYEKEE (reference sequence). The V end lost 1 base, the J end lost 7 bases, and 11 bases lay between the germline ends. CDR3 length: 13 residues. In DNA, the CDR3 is TGTGCCAGCAGCTTGCAACAACTCCTTGAAGCTTTCTTT. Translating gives CASSLQQLLEAFF.

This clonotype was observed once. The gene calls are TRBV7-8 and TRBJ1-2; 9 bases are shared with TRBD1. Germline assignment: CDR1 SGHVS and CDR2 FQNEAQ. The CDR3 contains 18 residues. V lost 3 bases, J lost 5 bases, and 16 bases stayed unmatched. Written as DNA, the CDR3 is TGTGCCAGCAGCTTGGGCCAGACAGGGGGAACAGTAGTGTATGGCTACACCTTC. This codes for CASSLGQTGGTVVYGYTF.

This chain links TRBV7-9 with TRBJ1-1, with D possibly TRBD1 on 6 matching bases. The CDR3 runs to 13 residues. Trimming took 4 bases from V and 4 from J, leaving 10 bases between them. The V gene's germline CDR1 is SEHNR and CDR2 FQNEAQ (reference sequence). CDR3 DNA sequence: TGTGCCAGCAGCTCAGGGGTGGTCACTGAAGCTTTCTTT. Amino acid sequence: CASSSGVVTEAFF.

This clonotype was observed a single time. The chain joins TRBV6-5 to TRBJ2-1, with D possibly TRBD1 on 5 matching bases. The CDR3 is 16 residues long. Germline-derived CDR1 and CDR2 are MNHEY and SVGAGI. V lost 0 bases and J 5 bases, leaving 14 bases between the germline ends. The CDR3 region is CASSYSGEATDNEQFF. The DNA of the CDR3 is TGTGCCAGCAGTTACTCAGGGGAAGCTACGGACAATGAGCAGTTCTTC.

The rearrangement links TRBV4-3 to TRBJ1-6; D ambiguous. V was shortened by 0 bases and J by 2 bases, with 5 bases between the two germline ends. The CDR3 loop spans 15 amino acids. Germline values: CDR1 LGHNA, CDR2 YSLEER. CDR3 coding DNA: TGCGCCAGCAGCCAAGACTGGGCCTATAATTCACCCCTCCACTTT. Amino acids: CASSQDWAYNSPLHF.

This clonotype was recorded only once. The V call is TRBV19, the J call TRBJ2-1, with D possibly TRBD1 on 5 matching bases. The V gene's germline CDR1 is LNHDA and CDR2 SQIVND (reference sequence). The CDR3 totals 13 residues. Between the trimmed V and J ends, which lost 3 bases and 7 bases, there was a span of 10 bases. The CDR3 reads CASSMATVNEQFF. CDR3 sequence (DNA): TGTGCCAGTAGTATGGCGACAGTAAATGAGCAGTTCTTC.

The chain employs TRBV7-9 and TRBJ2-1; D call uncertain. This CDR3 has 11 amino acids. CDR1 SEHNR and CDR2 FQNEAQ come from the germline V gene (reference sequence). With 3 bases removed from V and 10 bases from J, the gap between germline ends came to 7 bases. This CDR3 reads CASSFGQEQFF. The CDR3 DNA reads TGTGCCAGCAGCTTTGGGCAAGAGCAGTTCTTC.

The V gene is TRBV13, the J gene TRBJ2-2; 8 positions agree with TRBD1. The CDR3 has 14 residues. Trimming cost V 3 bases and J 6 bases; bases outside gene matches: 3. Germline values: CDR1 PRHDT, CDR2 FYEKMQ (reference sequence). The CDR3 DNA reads TGTGCCAGCAGCTTGGACAGGGATCCCGGGGAGCTGTTTTTT. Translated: CASSLDRDPGELFF.

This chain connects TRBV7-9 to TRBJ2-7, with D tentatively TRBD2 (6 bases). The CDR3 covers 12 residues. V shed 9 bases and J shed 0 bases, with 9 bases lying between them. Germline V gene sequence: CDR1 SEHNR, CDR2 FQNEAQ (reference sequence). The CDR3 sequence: CASEGGSYEQYF. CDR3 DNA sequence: TGTGCCAGTGAGGGAGGCTCCTACGAGCAGTACTTC.

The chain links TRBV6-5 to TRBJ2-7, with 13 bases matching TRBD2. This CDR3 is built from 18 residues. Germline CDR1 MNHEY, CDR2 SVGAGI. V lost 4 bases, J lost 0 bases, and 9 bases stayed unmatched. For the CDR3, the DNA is TGTGCCAGCAGTTGGTCGACTAGCGGGGGGCACAACTCCTACGAGCAGTACTTC. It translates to CASSWSTSGGHNSYEQYF.

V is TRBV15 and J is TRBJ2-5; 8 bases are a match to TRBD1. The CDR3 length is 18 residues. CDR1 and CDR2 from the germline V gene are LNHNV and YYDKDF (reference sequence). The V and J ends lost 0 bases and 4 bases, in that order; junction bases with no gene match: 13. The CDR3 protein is CATSRDRMQGAWGETQYF. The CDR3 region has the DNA TGTGCCACCAGCAGAGACAGAATGCAGGGGGCTTGGGGAGAGACCCAGTACTTC.

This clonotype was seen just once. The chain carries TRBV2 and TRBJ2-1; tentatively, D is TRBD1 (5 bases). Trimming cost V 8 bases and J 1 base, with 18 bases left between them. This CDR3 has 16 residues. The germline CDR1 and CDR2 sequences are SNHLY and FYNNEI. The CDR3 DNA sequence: TGTGCCAGCGACCAGGGATTAACAAGGTCCTACAATGAGCAGTTCTTC. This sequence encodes CASDQGLTRSYNEQFF.

The chain's CDR3 is CASSWGRGREKLFF. CDR3 DNA sequence: TGTGCCAGCAGCTGGGGGAGGGGTCGGGAAAAACTGTTTTTT. The chain has TRBV13 and TRBJ1-4; a possible D gene is TRBD1 (5 bases). The CDR3 is 14 amino acids. The germline gives CDR1 PRHDT, CDR2 FYEKMQ (reference sequence). The V and J ends lost 4 bases and 8 bases respectively, with 14 bases between them.

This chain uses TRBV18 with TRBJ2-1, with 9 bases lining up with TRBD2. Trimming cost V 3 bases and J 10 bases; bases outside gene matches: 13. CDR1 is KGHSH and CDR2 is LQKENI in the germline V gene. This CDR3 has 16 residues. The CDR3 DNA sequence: TGTGCCAGCTCACCCAGTAATAGCGGGAGTAGTGACGAGCAGTTCTTC. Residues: CASSPSNSGSSDEQFF.

The CDR3 loop reads CASSSSARATNEKLFF. In DNA, the CDR3 is TGTGCCAGCAGCTCGTCCGCCAGAGCAACTAATGAAAAACTGTTTTTT. The chain recombines TRBV7-2 with TRBJ1-4; D gene uncertain. This CDR3 is 16 amino acids long. CDR1 SGHTA and CDR2 FQGNSA come from the germline V gene. V was clipped by 4 bases and J by 0 bases, with 12 bases between them. Drawing the rest from reference TRBV7-2 and TRBJ1-4, the complete variable domain is GAGVSQSPSNKVTEKGKDVELRCDPISGHTALYWYRQSLGQGLEFLIYFQGNSAPDKSGLPSDRFSAERTGGSVSTLTIQRTQQEDSAVYLCASSSSARATNEKLFFGSGTQLSVL.

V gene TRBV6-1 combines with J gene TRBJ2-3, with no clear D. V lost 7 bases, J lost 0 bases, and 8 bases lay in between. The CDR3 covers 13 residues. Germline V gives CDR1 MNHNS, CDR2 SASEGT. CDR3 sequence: CASTYGSTDTQYF. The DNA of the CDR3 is TGTGCCAGCACATACGGGAGCACAGATACGCAGTATTTT.

CDR3 in amino acids: CSARDRDRSYEQYF. CDR3 DNA: TGCAGTGCTAGAGACAGGGACAGATCCTACGAGCAGTACTTC. The chain has TRBV20-1 and TRBJ2-7; 7 bases line up with TRBD1. The J segment lost 1 base and the V segment lost 0 bases, leaving 3 bases of the junction unmatched. The CDR3 is 14 amino acids. Germline CDR1 and CDR2: DFQATT and SNEGSKA (reference sequence).

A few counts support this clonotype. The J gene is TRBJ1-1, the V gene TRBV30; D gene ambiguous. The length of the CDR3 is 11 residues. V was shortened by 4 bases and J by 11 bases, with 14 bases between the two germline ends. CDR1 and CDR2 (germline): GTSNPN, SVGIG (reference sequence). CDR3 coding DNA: TGTGCCTGGAACAACGGCCTTTTTGCTTTCTTT. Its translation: CAWNNGLFAFF. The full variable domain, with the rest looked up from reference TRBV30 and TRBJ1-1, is SQTIHQWPATLVQPVGSPLSLECTVEGTSNPNLYWYRQAAGRGLQLLFYSVGIGQISSEVPQNLSASRPQDRQFILSSKKLLLSDSGFYLCAWNNGLFAFFGQGTRLTVV.

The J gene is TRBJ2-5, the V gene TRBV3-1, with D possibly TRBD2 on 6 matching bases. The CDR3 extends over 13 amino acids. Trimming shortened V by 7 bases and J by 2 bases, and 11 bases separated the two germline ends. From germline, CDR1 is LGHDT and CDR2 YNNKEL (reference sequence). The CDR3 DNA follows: TGTGCCAGCACGGTAGCGGAACAAGAGACCCAGTACTTC. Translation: CASTVAEQETQYF.

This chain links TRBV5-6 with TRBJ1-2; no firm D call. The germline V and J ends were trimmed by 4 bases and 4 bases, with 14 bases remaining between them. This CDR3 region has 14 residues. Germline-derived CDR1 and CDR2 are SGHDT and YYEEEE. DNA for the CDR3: TGTGCCAGCAGCGCAACCACGCCAGTCTATGGCTACACCTTC. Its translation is CASSATTPVYGYTF.

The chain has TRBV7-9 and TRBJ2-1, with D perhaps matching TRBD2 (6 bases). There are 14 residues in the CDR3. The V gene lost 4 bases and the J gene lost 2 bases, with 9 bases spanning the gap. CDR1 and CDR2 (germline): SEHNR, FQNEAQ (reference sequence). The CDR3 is CASSSGDPYNEQFF. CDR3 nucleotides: TGTGCCAGCAGCTCGGGGGACCCCTACAATGAGCAGTTCTTC. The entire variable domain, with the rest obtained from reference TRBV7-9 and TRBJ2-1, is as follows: DTGVSQNPRHKITKRGQNVTFRCDPISEHNRLYWYRQTLGQGPEFLTYFQNEAQLEKSRLLSDRFSAERPKGSFSTLEIQRTEQGDSAMYLCASSSGDPYNEQFFGPGTRLTVL.